A selection of T cell receptor beta chains follows, all from one sample in a study of vaccination effects on CD4 cells after COVID-19. These receptors have no identified antigens. Libraries were prepared by immunoSEQ multiplex PCR; TCRdb keeps only in-frame clonotypes and omits some of them. The sample records about 45,000 clones, roughly 80% being singletons. Specimen: CD4+ T cells from PBMCs cultured with a peptide pool, collected before COVID-19 vaccination. These receptor sequences come from a human donor who had a prior SARS-CoV-2 infection. Each CDR3 is given with its conserved first and last residue. A D gene is named only where the DNA matches it firmly. Some rows have no size entry. The others give once, few or many, or a class for an expanded clone.

J	V	D	size	CDR3	DNA
TRBJ2-1	TRBV4-3	NA	few	CASSQGNYNEQFF	TGCGCCAGCAGCCAAGGGAATTACAATGAGCAGTTCTTC
TRBJ2-4	TRBV7-9	NA	few	CASSLARSGLAKNIQYF	TGTGCCAGCAGCTTAGCACGATCGGGTCTAGCCAAAAACATTCAGTACTTC
TRBJ1-2	TRBV9	TRBD1	NA	CASSIGQGYGYTF	TGTGCCAGCAGCATTGGACAGGGTTATGGCTACACCTTC
TRBJ2-1	TRBV9	TRBD2	NA	CASSVDVGSFGGSYNEQFF	TGTGCCAGCAGCGTAGATGTTGGGTCTTTCGGGGGGTCCTACAATGAGCAGTTCTTC
TRBJ2-2	TRBV19	NA	NA	CASTRQPNTGELFF	TGTGCCAGTACCCGACAGCCGAACACCGGGGAGCTGTTTTTT
TRBJ2-1	TRBV19	NA	few	CASSILSTRGNEQFF	TGTGCCAGTAGTATTCTATCTACCCGGGGCAATGAGCAGTTCTTC
TRBJ2-2	TRBV6-5	TRBD2	NA	CASTATSRHTGELFF	TGTGCCAGCACGGCGACTAGCAGACACACCGGGGAGCTGTTTTTT
TRBJ1-3	TRBV7-7	TRBD1	NA	CACPPTEDRGPDTIYF	TGTGCCTGTCCCCCGACCGAAGACAGGGGGCCGGACACCATATATTTT
TRBJ1-3	TRBV5-1	NA	once	CASSLRPRRESGNTIYF	TGCGCCAGCAGCTTGCGCCCGCGGAGGGAATCTGGAAACACCATATATTTT
TRBJ1-2	TRBV7-2	NA	few	CASAEDRGYGYTF	TGTGCCAGCGCCGAGGACAGAGGCTATGGCTACACCTTC
TRBJ2-3	TRBV5-3	TRBD2	NA	CARSLSSGGKIHTDTQYF	TGTGCCAGAAGCTTATCTAGCGGGGGGAAAATACACACAGATACGCAGTATTTT
TRBJ1-5	TRBV19	NA	NA	CASSMGRDQPQHF	TGTGCCAGTAGTATGGGCAGGGATCAGCCCCAGCATTTT
TRBJ2-3	TRBV5-4	TRBD2	NA	CASSLKGGLAGGADTQYF	TGTGCCAGCAGCCTGAAGGGGGGACTAGCGGGGGGCGCAGATACGCAGTATTTT
TRBJ1-2	TRBV7-9	NA	few	CASSSSRPMNYGYTF	TGTGCCAGCAGCTCATCGCGTCCAATGAACTATGGCTACACCTTC
TRBJ1-2	TRBV19	NA	few	CASSIRRGGAGYTF	TGTGCCAGTAGTATTAGGAGGGGTGGGGCTGGCTACACCTTC
TRBJ1-2	TRBV4-3	TRBD1	NA	CASSQEEGQGYGYTF	TGCGCCAGCAGCCAAGAAGAGGGACAGGGCTATGGCTACACCTTC
TRBJ1-1	TRBV7-3	NA	few	CASSLQGPLGTEAFF	TGTGCCAGCAGCTTACAGGGGCCCCTGGGCACTGAAGCTTTCTTT
TRBJ1-2	TRBV2	NA	NA	CASSHGQLGYTF	TGTGCCAGCAGCCACGGACAGCTCGGCTACACCTTC
TRBJ1-5	TRBV13	NA	NA	CASSLRSGQPQHF	TGTGCCAGCAGCCTTAGATCCGGTCAGCCCCAGCATTTT
TRBJ1-4	TRBV4-3	NA	NA	CASIPRAGWFEKLFF	TGCGCCAGCATCCCACGGGCAGGGTGGTTTGAAAAACTGTTTTTT
TRBJ1-2	TRBV13	NA	NA	CASRAENRDSYTF	TGTGCCAGCAGAGCAGAGAACAGGGATAGCTACACCTTC
TRBJ1-5	TRBV6-5	NA	NA	CASSPLGNQPQHF	TGTGCCAGCAGCCCCCTTGGCAATCAGCCCCAGCATTTT
TRBJ1-1	TRBV5-1	NA	NA	CASSLDKNTEAFF	TGCGCCAGCAGCTTGGACAAGAACACTGAAGCTTTCTTT
TRBJ2-1	TRBV20-1	TRBD2	once	CSASGIERGWNEQFF	TGCAGTGCTAGTGGGATCGAGCGGGGATGGAATGAGCAGTTCTTC
TRBJ2-3	TRBV4-2	NA	NA	CASSLEPEPPTDTQYF	TGTGCCAGCAGCCTCGAACCTGAACCTCCCACAGATACGCAGTATTTT
TRBJ2-7	TRBV12-3/TRBV12-4	NA	few	CASSLNYEQYF	TGTGCCAGCAGCTTAAACTACGAGCAGTACTTC
TRBJ1-2	TRBV2	NA	few	CASSGQRDPGYTF	TGTGCCAGCAGTGGACAGCGGGACCCTGGCTACACCTTC
TRBJ2-5	TRBV30	TRBD1	NA	CAWSRTGMFETQYF	TGTGCCTGGTCCCGGACAGGGATGTTCGAGACCCAGTACTTC
TRBJ2-3	TRBV7-2	NA	NA	CASSLVSRGADTQYF	TGTGCCAGCAGCTTAGTGTCCCGAGGAGCAGATACGCAGTATTTT
TRBJ1-1	TRBV20-1	NA	NA	CSASEEAHTEAFF	TGCAGTGCTAGTGAGGAGGCCCACACTGAAGCTTTCTTT
TRBJ2-3	TRBV18	NA	NA	CASSPPGLGTDTQYF	TGTGCCAGCTCACCACCGGGACTGGGTACAGATACGCAGTATTTT
TRBJ2-2	TRBV4-1	TRBD2	NA	CASSQERLAGGKHTGELFF	TGCGCCAGCAGCCAAGAACGACTAGCGGGGGGTAAACACACCGGGGAGCTGTTTTTT
TRBJ2-2	TRBV5-1	NA	NA	CASSLDGGAIGELFF	TGCGCCAGCAGCTTGGATGGGGGGGCTATCGGGGAGCTGTTTTTT
TRBJ1-3	TRBV30	NA	NA	CAWGPGAVGDTIYF	TGTGCCTGGGGACCCGGGGCCGTGGGGGACACCATATATTTT
TRBJ1-6	TRBV7-8	NA	NA	CASSLETGFYNSPLHF	TGTGCCAGCAGCTTAGAGACAGGATTTTATAATTCACCCCTCCACTTT
TRBJ1-3	TRBV5-1	NA	NA	CASSLGLPGNTIYF	TGCGCCAGCAGCTTGGGCCTGCCGGGAAACACCATATATTTT
TRBJ1-1	TRBV5-1	NA	NA	CASRVNTEAFF	TGCGCCAGCCGGGTGAACACTGAAGCTTTCTTT
TRBJ2-1	TRBV2	TRBD2	once	CASNPRGLAGGDYRAQVHNEQFF	TGTGCCAGCAACCCAAGGGGTCTAGCGGGAGGGGACTACCGGGCCCAGGTCCACAATGAGCAGTTCTTC
TRBJ2-7	TRBV4-2	NA	NA	CASSQVSGIEQYF	TGTGCCAGCAGCCAAGTTTCCGGGATCGAGCAGTACTTC
TRBJ1-5	TRBV12-5	NA	NA	CASAPGRDGSNQPQHF	TGTGCTAGTGCCCCCGGCAGGGACGGAAGCAATCAGCCCCAGCATTTT
TRBJ1-3	TRBV30	NA	NA	CAWSNFRVKTGNTIYF	TGTGCCTGGAGTAATTTTAGGGTTAAAACTGGAAACACCATATATTTT
TRBJ1-1	TRBV9	NA	NA	CASSTRDTTEAFF	TGTGCCAGCAGCACAAGAGATACCACTGAAGCTTTCTTT
TRBJ2-1	TRBV5-1	TRBD2	NA	CASSSRTSGGVEQFF	TGCGCCAGCAGCTCTCGGACTAGCGGGGGGGTTGAGCAGTTCTTC
TRBJ1-6	TRBV12-5	TRBD1	NA	CASGFSTGANSPLHF	TGTGCTAGTGGTTTTTCGACAGGGGCTAATTCACCCCTCCACTTT
TRBJ1-6	TRBV6-2/TRBV6-3	NA	NA	CASSYVLGHSSYNSPLHF	TGTGCCAGCAGTTACGTTCTGGGGCATTCGTCCTATAATTCACCCCTCCACTTT
TRBJ1-1	TRBV14	NA	NA	CASSQDRTVGLTEAFF	TGTGCCAGCAGCCAAGATCGAACGGTGGGGTTAACTGAAGCTTTCTTT
TRBJ1-1	TRBV6-2/TRBV6-3	NA	NA	CASSYRQTQEAFF	TGTGCCAGCAGTTACAGGCAGACACAGGAAGCTTTCTTT
TRBJ1-4	TRBV5-1	NA	NA	CASSRTPDATNEKLFF	TGCGCCAGCAGCCGGACGCCGGATGCAACTAATGAAAAACTGTTTTTT
TRBJ2-7	TRBV18	NA	NA	CASSPPGGGYYEQYF	TGTGCCAGCTCACCACCGGGCGGGGGCTACTACGAGCAGTACTTC
TRBJ2-1	TRBV7-3	NA	NA	CASSLSGGTNEQFF	TGTGCCAGCAGCTTAAGTGGGGGTACGAATGAGCAGTTCTTC